This TCR beta chain originates from a study of blood T cell repertoires in COVID-19. At the level of the study: Nucleic acid was either cDNA or gDNA, and it came from T cells, B-cell-depleted T cells, or PBMCs.

Original processing methods: Estimation of nucleated cell counts relied on the amplification of reference gene primers. Clones were read by immunoSEQ multiplex PCR, and TCRdb kept only the in-frame ones, dropping some. D and trimming come from the DNA, and the V and J calls and clone size come from that table. The table lists about 120,000 clones, approximately 82% of them singletons. The CDR3 is made up of 19 amino acids. Germline assignment: CDR1 SGHAT and CDR2 FQNNGV. V lost 3 bases, J lost 1 base, and 8 bases stayed unmatched. The source is a man aged 25-45 years with acute or convalescent COVID-19. Sequencing used peripheral blood. The gene calls are TRBV11-2 and TRBJ2-2; 13 positions match TRBD2. CDR3 sequence reads: CASSFFRLAGGQNTGELFF. The CDR3 DNA is TGTGCCAGCAGCTTCTTTCGACTAGCGGGAGGCCAGAACACCGGGGAGCTGTTTTTT.